This T cell receptor beta chain was documented in a study of memory CD4+ T cells and cytomegalovirus serostatus. Whole-study results and caveats: The CMV-associated TCR signature appears largely within the CD4+ memory repertoire.

J was trimmed by 6 bases and V by 3 bases; bases with no gene match: 4. CDR1 is LNHNV and CDR2 is YYDKDF in the germline V gene (reference sequence). The CDR3 is 14 amino acids. As originally analysed: Out-of-frame sequences were removed, leaving 2 million or so distinct TCRbeta sequences. TCRdb's copy holds only in-frame clones and misses some; the assay was immunoSEQ multiplex PCR. For V, J and clone size, that table is used; D and trimming come from the DNA. The table has over 65,000 clones, around 82% seen once. Single viable CD3+CD4+CD8-CD45RO+ cells were sorted as the memory CD4+ T cells. Comment on this clone: What it recognizes is unknown.

V and J are TRBV15 and TRBJ1-5; 8 bases map to TRBD1. Specimen: memory CD4+ T cells from blood. This clonotype was obtained from an adult in good health and CMV-seropositive. This CDR3 reads CATSRAGGSQPQHF. CDR3 bases: TGTGCCACCAGCAGGGCAGGGGGCTCTCAGCCCCAGCATTTT.